This T cell receptor beta chain was recovered during a study of cytomegalovirus exposure and HLA in healthy donors. The PCR used 60 Vbeta and 13 Jbeta primers. Assay: immunoSEQ multiplex PCR; the TCRdb copy retains only in-frame clones and omits some. The table lists fewer than 150,000 clones. Germline CDR1 SGHRS, CDR2 YFSETQ. V gave up 0 bases and J gave up 7 bases, with 14 bases separating them. The CDR3 runs to 14 residues. This clonotype originated in a man aged 40-49 years in good health and CMV-seronegative. The chain links TRBV5-1 to TRBJ2-7; D remains unclear. The sample comprised PBMCs. CDR3 DNA sequence: TGCGCCAGCAGCTTGGTAGCTACTCTCGGGGAGCAGTACTTC. Translated, it gives CASSLVATLGEQYF.